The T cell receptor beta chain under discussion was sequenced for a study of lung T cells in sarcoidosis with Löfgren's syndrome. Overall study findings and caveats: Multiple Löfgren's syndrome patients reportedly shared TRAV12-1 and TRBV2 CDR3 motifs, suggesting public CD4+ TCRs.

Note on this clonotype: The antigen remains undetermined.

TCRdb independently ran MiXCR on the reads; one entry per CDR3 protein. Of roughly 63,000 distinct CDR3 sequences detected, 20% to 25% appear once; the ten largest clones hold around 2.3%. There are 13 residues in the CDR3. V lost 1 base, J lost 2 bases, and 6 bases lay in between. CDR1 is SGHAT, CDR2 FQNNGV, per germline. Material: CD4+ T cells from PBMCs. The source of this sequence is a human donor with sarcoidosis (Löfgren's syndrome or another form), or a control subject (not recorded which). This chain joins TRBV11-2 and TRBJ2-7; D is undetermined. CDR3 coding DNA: TGTGCCAGCAGCTTAGTCCAGGCCTACGAGCAGTACGTC. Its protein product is CASSLVQAYEQYV.